The present TCR beta chain was sequenced within a study of cytomegalovirus exposure and HLA in healthy donors. Study information: The 90 to 150 validation repertoires, a later analysis reported, used the same platform as the approximately 670 repertoires from the first cohort. Broader study findings: Rare TCR sequences predominated, though certain public TCRs were found in many donors. Subsequent analysis showed first-cohort TCR clusters tending to co-occur in 120 validation repertoires. High specificity and sensitivity for cytomegalovirus status were reported for the classifier.

This clone was observed a few times. Its matching antigen is unknown. Sequencing was performed with immunoSEQ multiplex PCR; in TCRdb, only in-frame clones are kept and a portion is missing. The table shows roughly 130,000 clones, with roughly 90% occurring only once. The CDR3 is 12 amino acids. The V end was cut by 2 bases, the J end by 13 bases, with 9 bases between. Germline CDR1 SGHNT, CDR2 YENEEA. The receptor was isolated from a man aged 30-40 years in good health and CMV-seronegative. The J gene is TRBJ1-6, the V gene TRBV11-3; D uncertain. The sample comprised PBMCs. The CDR3 here is CASSLNIGPLHF. CDR3 nucleotides: TGTGCCAGCAGCTTAAATATCGGGCCCCTCCACTTT.